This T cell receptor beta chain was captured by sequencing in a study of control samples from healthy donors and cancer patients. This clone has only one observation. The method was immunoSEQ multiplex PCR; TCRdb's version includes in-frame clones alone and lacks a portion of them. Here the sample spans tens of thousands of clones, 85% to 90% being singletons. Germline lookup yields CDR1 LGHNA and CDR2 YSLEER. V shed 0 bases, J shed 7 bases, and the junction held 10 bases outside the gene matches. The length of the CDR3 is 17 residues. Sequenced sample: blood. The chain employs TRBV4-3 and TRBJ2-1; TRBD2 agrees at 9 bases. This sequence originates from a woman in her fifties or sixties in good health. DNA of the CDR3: TGCGCCAGCAGCCAAGATCCGCTAGCGGGAAGACGGAATGAGCAGTTCTTC. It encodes CASSQDPLAGRRNEQFF.